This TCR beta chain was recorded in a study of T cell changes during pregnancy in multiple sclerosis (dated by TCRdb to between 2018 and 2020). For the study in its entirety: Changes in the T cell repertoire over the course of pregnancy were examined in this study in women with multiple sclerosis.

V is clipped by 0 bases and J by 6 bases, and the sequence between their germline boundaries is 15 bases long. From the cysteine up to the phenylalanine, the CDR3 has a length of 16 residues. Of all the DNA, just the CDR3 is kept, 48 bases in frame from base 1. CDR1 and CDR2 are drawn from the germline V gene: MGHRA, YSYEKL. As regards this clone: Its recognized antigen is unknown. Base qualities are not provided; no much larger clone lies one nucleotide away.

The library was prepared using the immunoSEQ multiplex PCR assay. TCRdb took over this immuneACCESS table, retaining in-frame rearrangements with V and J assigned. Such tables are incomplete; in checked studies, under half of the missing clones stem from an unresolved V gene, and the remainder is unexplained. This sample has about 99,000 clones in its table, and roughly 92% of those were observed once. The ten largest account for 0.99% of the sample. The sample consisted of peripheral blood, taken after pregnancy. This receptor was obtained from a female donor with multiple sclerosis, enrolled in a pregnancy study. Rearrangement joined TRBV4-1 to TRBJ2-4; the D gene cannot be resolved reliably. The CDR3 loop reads CASSQDPASDGNIQYF. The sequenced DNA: TGCGCCAGCAGCCAAGATCCCGCCAGCGATGGAAACATTCAGTACTTC.